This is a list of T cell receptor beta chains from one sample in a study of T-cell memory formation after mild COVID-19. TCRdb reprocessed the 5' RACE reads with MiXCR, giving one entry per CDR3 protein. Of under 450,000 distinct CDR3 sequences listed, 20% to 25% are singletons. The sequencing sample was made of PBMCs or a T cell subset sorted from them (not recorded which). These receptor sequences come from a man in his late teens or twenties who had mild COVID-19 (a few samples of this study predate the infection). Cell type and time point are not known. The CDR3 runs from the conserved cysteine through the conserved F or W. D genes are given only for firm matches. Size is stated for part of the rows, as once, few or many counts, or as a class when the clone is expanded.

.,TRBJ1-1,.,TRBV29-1,CSAYWAPNTEAFF,TGCAGCGCCTACTGGGCCCCGAACACTGAAGCTTTCTTT
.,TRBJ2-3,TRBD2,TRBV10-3,CATRQRLAGEADTQYF,TGTGCCACCCGCCAAAGACTAGCGGGGGAAGCAGATACGCAGTATTTT
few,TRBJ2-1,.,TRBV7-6,CASSLGGLAVNNEQFF,TGTGCCAGCAGCTTAGGGGGGCTAGCGGTGAACAATGAGCAGTTCTTC
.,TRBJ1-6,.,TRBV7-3,CASSVGNRVSPLHF,TGTGCCAGCAGCGTAGGGAACAGGGTCTCACCCCTCCACTTT
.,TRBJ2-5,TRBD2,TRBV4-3,CASSQEPGLAGDETQYF,TGCGCCAGCAGCCAAGAACCGGGACTAGCGGGGGATGAGACCCAGTACTTC
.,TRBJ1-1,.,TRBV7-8,CASSLLPAPNTEAFF,TGTGCCAGCAGCTTACTCCCGGCTCCGAACACTGAAGCTTTCTTT
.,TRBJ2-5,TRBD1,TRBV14,CASSQDWDRGQQETQYF,TGTGCCAGCAGCCAAGATTGGGACAGGGGGCAGCAAGAGACCCAGTACTTC
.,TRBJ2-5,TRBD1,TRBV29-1,CSSRRTGGRETQYF,TGCAGCTCCAGGAGGACAGGGGGCAGGGAGACCCAGTACTTC
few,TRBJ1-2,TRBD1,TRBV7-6,CASSPWDRGSSGYTF,TGTGCCAGCAGCCCCTGGGACAGGGGGAGTAGTGGCTACACCTTC
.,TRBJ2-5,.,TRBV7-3,CASSQVNGETQYF,TGTGCCAGCAGCCAAGTTAATGGGGAGACCCAGTACTTC
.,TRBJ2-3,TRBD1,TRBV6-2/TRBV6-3,CASRWDRGADTQYF,TGTGCCAGCAGGTGGGACAGGGGCGCAGATACGCAGTATTTT
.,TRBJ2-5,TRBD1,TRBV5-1,CASSFGTAQGIETQYF,TGCGCCAGCAGCTTCGGGACAGCGCAGGGTATAGAGACCCAGTACTTC
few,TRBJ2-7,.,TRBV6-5,CASSYGVAGQGFRKQYF,TGTGCCAGCAGTTACGGTGTCGCGGGTCAGGGTTTTCGGAAGCAGTACTTC
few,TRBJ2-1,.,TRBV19,CASSIDIAVPSYNEQFF,TGTGCCAGTAGTATAGATATCGCGGTCCCCTCCTACAATGAGCAGTTCTTC
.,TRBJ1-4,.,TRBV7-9,CASSLVGFGREDEKLFF,TGTGCCAGCAGCTTAGTAGGATTCGGCAGGGAGGACGAAAAACTGTTTTTT
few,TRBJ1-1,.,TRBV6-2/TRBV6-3,CASTRPVNTEAFF,TGTGCCAGCACGCGCCCGGTGAACACTGAAGCTTTCTTT
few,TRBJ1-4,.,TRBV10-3,CAISEGTDEKLFF,TGTGCCATCAGTGAGGGCACAGATGAAAAACTGTTTTTT
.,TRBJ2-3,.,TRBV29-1,CSVELGGTDTQYF,TGCAGCGTTGAATTGGGGGGCACAGATACGCAGTATTTT
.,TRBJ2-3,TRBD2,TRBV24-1,CATSPSGGTDTQYF,TGTGCCACCAGTCCTAGCGGGGGCACAGATACGCAGTATTTT
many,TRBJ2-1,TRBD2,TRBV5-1,CASSLDSGGVLGQFF,TGCGCCAGCAGCTTGGATAGCGGGGGAGTACTGGGGCAGTTCTTC
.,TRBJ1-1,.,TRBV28,CASSLMGTRKEAFF,TGTGCCAGCAGTCTTATGGGGACACGCAAGGAAGCTTTCTTT
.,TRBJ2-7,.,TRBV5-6,CASSLGQGSFYEQYF,TGTGCCAGCAGCTTGGGGCAGGGTTCATTCTACGAGCAGTACTTC
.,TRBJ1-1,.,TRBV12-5,CASAPDRNEAFF,TGTGCTAGTGCCCCAGACAGGAATGAAGCTTTCTTT
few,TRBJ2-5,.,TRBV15,CATSRGLGTETQYF,TGTGCCACCAGCAGAGGTTTAGGGACAGAGACCCAGTACTTC
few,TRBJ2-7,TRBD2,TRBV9,CASSVSPGGEQYF,TGTGCCAGCAGCGTAAGCCCGGGGGGCGAGCAGTACTTC
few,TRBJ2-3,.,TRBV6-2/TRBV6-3,CASSYPMGDTQYF,TGTGCCAGCAGTTACCCGATGGGAGATACGCAGTATTTT
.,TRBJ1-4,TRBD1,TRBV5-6,CASSLRQGVGEKLFF,TGTGCCAGCAGCTTGCGGCAGGGGGTAGGTGAAAAACTGTTTTTT
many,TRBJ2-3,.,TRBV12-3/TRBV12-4,CASSLGYEGGSDTQYF,TGTGCCAGCAGTTTAGGATATGAAGGAGGATCAGATACGCAGTATTTT
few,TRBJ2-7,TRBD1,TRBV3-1,CASSQGPTGGYEQYF,TGTGCCAGCAGCCAAGGCCCCACAGGGGGCTACGAGCAGTACTTC
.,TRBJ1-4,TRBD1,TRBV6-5,CASSPETTGYLKLFF,TGTGCCAGCAGTCCAGAGACGACAGGGTACCTCAAACTGTTTTTT
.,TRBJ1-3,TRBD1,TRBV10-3,CAISELDRGNTIYF,TGTGCCATCAGTGAATTGGACAGGGGAAACACCATATATTTT
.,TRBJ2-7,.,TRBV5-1,CASSAGQPHSSYEQYF,TGCGCCAGCAGCGCGGGACAGCCCCATAGCTCCTACGAGCAGTACTTC
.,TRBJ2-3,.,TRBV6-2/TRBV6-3,CASSYSHGYPQYF,TGTGCCAGCAGTTACTCTCACGGATATCCGCAGTATTTT
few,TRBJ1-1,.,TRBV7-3,CASTLRAVNTEAFF,TGTGCCAGCACCCTTCGGGCGGTGAACACTGAAGCTTTCTTT
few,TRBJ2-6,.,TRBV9,CASNREVPGANVLTF,TGTGCCAGCAACAGGGAGGTTCCTGGGGCCAACGTCCTGACTTTC
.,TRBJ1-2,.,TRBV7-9,CASSPGPWLDYGYTF,TGTGCCAGCAGCCCCGGTCCGTGGCTGGACTATGGCTACACCTTC
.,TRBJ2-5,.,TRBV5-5,CASSPRQAYQETQYF,TGTGCCAGCAGCCCCCGGCAGGCGTACCAAGAGACCCAGTACTTC
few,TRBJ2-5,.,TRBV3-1,CASSRRGFETQYF,TGTGCCAGCAGCCGCCGAGGTTTCGAGACCCAGTACTTC
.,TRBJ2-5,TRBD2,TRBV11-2,CASSATAGGRTSQETQYF,TGTGCCAGCAGCGCTACTGCGGGGGGGCGGACCTCGCAAGAGACCCAGTACTTC
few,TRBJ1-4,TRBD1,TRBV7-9,CASSLDRVANEKLFF,TGTGCCAGCAGCCTCGACAGGGTTGCTAATGAAAAACTGTTTTTT
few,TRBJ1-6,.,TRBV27,CASSLLVYNSPLHF,TGTGCCAGCAGTTTGTTAGTCTATAATTCACCCCTCCACTTT
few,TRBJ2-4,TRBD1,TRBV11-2,CASSLFDRGAAKNIQYF,TGTGCCAGCAGCTTATTTGACAGGGGGGCGGCCAAAAACATTCAGTACTTC
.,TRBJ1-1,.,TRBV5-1,CASSTGGEAFF,TGCGCCAGCAGTACGGGGGGTGAAGCTTTCTTT
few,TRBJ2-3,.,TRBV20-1,CSAYPLGRPGPGDTQYF,TGCAGTGCCTACCCCCTGGGCAGGCCTGGGCCTGGGGATACGCAGTATTTT
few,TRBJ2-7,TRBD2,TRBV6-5,CASSYLGGATYEQYF,TGTGCCAGCAGTTACCTCGGGGGGGCCACCTACGAGCAGTACTTC
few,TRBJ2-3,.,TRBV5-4,CASSFEVSKDTQYF,TGTGCCAGCAGCTTTGAGGTTTCGAAGGATACGCAGTATTTT
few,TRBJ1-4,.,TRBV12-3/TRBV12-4,CASSLVRAGGKLFF,TGTGCCAGCAGTTTAGTTAGGGCTGGGGGAAAACTGTTTTTT
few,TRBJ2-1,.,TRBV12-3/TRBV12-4,CASTEGGRYNEQFF,TGTGCCAGCACCGAGGGGGGACGCTACAATGAGCAGTTCTTC
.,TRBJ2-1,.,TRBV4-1,CASSQRPPSDGEQFF,TGCGCCAGCAGCCAGCGACCCCCTAGCGACGGTGAGCAGTTCTTC
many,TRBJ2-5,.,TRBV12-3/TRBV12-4,CASRPGQQETQYF,TGTGCCAGCAGACCCGGACAGCAAGAGACCCAGTACTTC
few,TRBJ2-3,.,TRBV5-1,CASSPEEGDTQYF,TGCGCCAGCAGCCCGGAGGAAGGAGATACGCAGTATTTT
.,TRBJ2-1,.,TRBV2,CAISENVLAPEFF,TGTGCCATCAGTGAGAACGTACTCGCCCCAGAGTTCTTC
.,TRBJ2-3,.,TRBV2,CASSATRRLYF,TGTGCCAGCAGTGCAACTAGGCGTCTGTATTTT
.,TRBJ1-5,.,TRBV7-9,CASSLDEVQPQHF,TGTGCCAGCAGCTTAGACGAGGTTCAGCCCCAGCATTTT
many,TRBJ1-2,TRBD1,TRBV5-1,CASSLGQGDYGYTF,TGCGCCAGCAGCTTGGGACAGGGGGACTATGGCTACACCTTC
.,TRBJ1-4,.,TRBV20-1,CSASGQGLLEKLFF,TGCAGTGCTAGCGGGCAGGGGCTACTTGAAAAACTGTTTTTT
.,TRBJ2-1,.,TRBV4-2,CASSQMSPLARNEQFF,TGTGCCAGCAGCCAAATGAGTCCCCTAGCAAGGAATGAGCAGTTCTTC
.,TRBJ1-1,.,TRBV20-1,CSARDPWTPRGAFF,TGCAGTGCTAGAGACCCTTGGACTCCCCGGGGGGCTTTCTTT
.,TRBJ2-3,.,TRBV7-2,CASSLVRAGAGTDTQYF,TGTGCCAGCAGCTTAGTTAGGGCGGGGGCCGGCACAGATACGCAGTATTTT
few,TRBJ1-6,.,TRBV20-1,CSASKGQDGSPLHF,TGCAGTGCTAGTAAGGGGCAGGACGGTTCACCCCTCCACTTT